Each of the 8 T cell receptor beta chains below was sequenced from the same sample in a study of blood T cell repertoires in COVID-19. Measured with immunoSEQ multiplex PCR; TCRdb has only the in-frame clones, and not every one. Of 59,000 or so clones in the sample, less than 85% were seen once. The sequencing input was peripheral blood. The receptors derive from a human donor in a cohort sampled during active COVID-19.

The chain recombines TRBV6-1 with TRBJ1-5; D might be TRBD1 (5 bases). The V end lost 1 base, the J end lost 5 bases, and 15 bases lay between the germline ends. The germline V gene encodes CDR1 MNHNS and CDR2 SASEGT. The CDR3 contains 16 residues. CDR3 DNA sequence: TGTGCCAGCAGTGAAGGTCCGGGGGAGGGTCATCAGCCCCAGCATTTT. Residues: CASSEGPGEGHQPQHF.

V gene TRBV7-9 combines with J gene TRBJ2-1; a possible D gene is TRBD2 (6 bases). CDR1 is SEHNR and CDR2 is FQNEAQ in the germline V gene (reference sequence). There are 12 residues in the CDR3. V lost 4 bases and J lost 8, with 9 bases in between. The CDR3 spells CASSYWGDEQFF. The DNA for the CDR3 is TGTGCCAGCAGCTACTGGGGGGATGAGCAGTTCTTC.

The CDR3 sequence: CASSLQGARTEAFF. CDR3 coding DNA: TGTGCCAGCAGCCTCCAGGGGGCAAGGACTGAAGCTTTCTTT. The chain carries TRBV7-2 and TRBJ1-1, with 8 bases lining up with TRBD1. Germline V gene data show CDR1 as SGHTA and CDR2 as FQGNSA. V was pared by 5 bases and J by 5 bases, with 7 bases of the junction left unmatched. The CDR3 is 14 residues long.

The gene calls are TRBV7-2 and TRBJ2-7, with TRBD2 matching over 8 bases. Losses at the gene ends were 5 bases for V and 2 bases for J; bases not matched to a gene: 8. CDR1 is SGHTA and CDR2 is FQGNSA in the germline V gene. CDR3 size: 15 residues. The DNA for the CDR3 is TGTGCCAGCAGCCCGGGGGGGACCCAAACCTACGAGCAGTACTTC. It translates to CASSPGGTQTYEQYF.

The chain recombines TRBV7-2 with TRBJ1-5; tentative D call: TRBD1 (5 bases). V was cut by 5 bases and J by 6 bases, with 11 bases left in between. The CDR3 has 13 amino acids. Germline V gene sequence: CDR1 SGHTA, CDR2 FQGNSA. The CDR3, as DNA: TGTGCCAGCAGCGGGGCGGTCTCTCAGCCCCAGCATTTT. Its protein product is CASSGAVSQPQHF.

The J gene is TRBJ2-2, the V gene TRBV6-5, with 7 bases aligning to TRBD1. The CDR3 is 15 residues long. In germline, CDR1 is MNHEY, CDR2 SVGAGI. Unmatched junction bases numbered 11, after V lost 8 bases and J lost 5 bases. CDR3 protein: CASGKPGQRTGELFF. In DNA, the CDR3 is TGTGCCAGCGGAAAGCCGGGACAGAGGACCGGGGAGCTGTTTTTT.

V and J are TRBV5-6 and TRBJ1-1; D is uncertain. Per germline, CDR1 SGHDT and CDR2 YYEEEE. This CDR3 is 12 amino acids long. Trimming removed 0 bases at V and 11 bases at J, with 11 bases between. CDR3 loop: CASSLGGAGAFF. In DNA form, the CDR3 reads TGTGCCAGCAGCTTGGGAGGTGCTGGGGCTTTCTTT.

The chain couples TRBV27 to TRBJ1-1; 11 bases match TRBD1. Germline V gene sequence: CDR1 MNHEY, CDR2 SMNVEV (reference sequence). The CDR3 loop spans 16 amino acids. Unmatched junction bases numbered 10, after V lost 6 bases and J lost 4 bases. The CDR3 here is CASSLDRGLGGTEAFF. The CDR3 nucleotides are TGTGCCAGCAGCTTGGACAGGGGGCTGGGGGGCACTGAAGCTTTCTTT.